Described below is a single T cell receptor beta chain sequence and its context. The target antigen is unknown. The source of the sample is a study of T-cell memory formation after mild COVID-19. The TCR alpha and TCR beta cDNA libraries, bearing sample barcodes and UMIs, were generated by 5'RACE using constant-segment primers. In TCRdb, the 5' RACE reads were re-called with MiXCR into one record per CDR3 protein. Altogether approximately 99,000 distinct CDR3 sequences are present, over 15% being singletons, with the ten largest covering about 6%. General study points: The SARS-CoV-2 specificity of second-wave clones reaching peak at day 37 remained unverified. Later expanders leaned toward CD4+, whereas clones contracting from day 15 to 85 were balanced CD4/CD8. Pre-infection memory carried some responding clones, suggesting that cross-reactive memory joined.

The sequencing sample was made of PBMCs or a T cell subset sorted from them (not recorded which). This TCR came from a man younger than 35 who had mild COVID-19 (a few samples of this study predate the infection). Cell type and time point are not known.

The CDR3 nucleotides are TGTGCCAGCTCCAAGATTTCCACCGGGGAGCTGTTTTTT. Protein: CASSKISTGELFF. The chain recombines TRBV6-2 or TRBV6-3 with TRBJ2-2, with D unclear. The CDR3 totals 13 residues. CDR1 is MNHEY, CDR2 SVGEGT, per germline. Trimming cost V 8 bases and J 4 bases, with 11 bases left between them.